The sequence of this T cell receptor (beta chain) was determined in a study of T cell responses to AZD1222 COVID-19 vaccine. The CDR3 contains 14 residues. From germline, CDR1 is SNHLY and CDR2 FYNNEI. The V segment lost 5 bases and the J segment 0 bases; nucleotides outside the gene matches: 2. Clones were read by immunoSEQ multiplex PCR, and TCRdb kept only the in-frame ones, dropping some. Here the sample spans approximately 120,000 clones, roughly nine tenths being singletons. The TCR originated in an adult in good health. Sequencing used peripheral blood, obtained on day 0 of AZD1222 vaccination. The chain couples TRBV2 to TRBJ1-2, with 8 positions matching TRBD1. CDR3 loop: CASSQGAANYGYTF. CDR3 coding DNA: TGTGCCAGCAGTCAGGGGGCCGCTAACTATGGCTACACCTTC.